This T cell receptor (beta chain) was documented in a study of OX40 agonist ivuxolimab in advanced cancers. Sequenced by immunoSEQ multiplex PCR; TCRdb stores in-frame clones only, minus some. The sample carries under 60,000 clones, 90% recorded once. The germline CDR1 and CDR2 sequences are SGHDN and FVKESK. The CDR3 spans 15 residues. The sequence was obtained from an adult with an advanced solid tumor such as melanoma, head and neck, liver or kidney cancer. This sequence joins TRBV14 and TRBJ2-5; the D is unclear. The better agreement between TRBJ2-7 and the DNA end casts doubt on the J call. The sequencing used CD4+ or CD8+ T cells sorted from blood, collected in a trial of the OX40 agonist ivuxolimab. The CDR3 DNA follows: TGTGCCAGCAGCACAGACTCCCACCCCACCTACGAGCAGTACTTC. Amino acid sequence: CASSTDSHPTYEQYF.